Sequencing of this T cell receptor (beta chain) was carried out in a study of T cells in Graves' hyperthyroidism and ophthalmopathy. Across the study: Prior to any treatment, at the point of initial diagnosis, peripheral blood was collected. Study-wide findings and caveats: In simple terms, a model built on 13 V-J features told ophthalmopathy apart from stable hyperthyroidism.

The investigators amplified TCR beta CDR3 regions from RNA transcripts. The HTBI primer set drove a first-round RT-PCR of the TCR CDR3. TCRdb re-analysed the multiplex PCR reads in MiXCR, keeping a single row per CDR3 protein. The sample lists about 250,000 distinct CDR3 sequences; about 24% were seen once. The sample holds many counts of this clonotype. Its target is not known. Under 3 months was the duration of disease in ophthalmopathy patients, who also had a Clinical Activity Score of at least 3 and a NOSPECS grade of at least 4. The clonotype comes from a woman in her 40s with Graves' ophthalmopathy. Sequences were obtained from blood.

The CDR3 coding sequence is TGTGCCAGCAGGTCTCCTCACAGGGTCCCTGAAGCTTTCTTT. Translation gives CASRSPHRVPEAFF. The gene calls are TRBV28 and TRBJ1-1; maybe TRBD1 (6 bases). V lost 6 bases, J lost 6 bases, and 17 bases lay in between. The CDR3 covers 14 residues. Germline values: CDR1 MDHEN, CDR2 SYDVKM.